This paragraph covers one T cell receptor beta chain sequence. The germline CDR1 and CDR2 sequences are SGDLS and YYNGEE. Trimming cost V 4 bases and J 9 bases, with 11 bases left between them. The CDR3 is 12 amino acids. The TCR beta repertoire was assessed by survey-level immunoSEQ sequencing. Clones were sequenced by immunoSEQ multiplex PCR, and TCRdb holds only the in-frame ones, with some missing. Counted here are nearly 70,000 clones, just over 90% occurring once; the ten biggest clones make up approximately 4.4%. Sequencing was done on a sample of PBMCs. V and J are TRBV9 and TRBJ2-1; D gene unclear. This TCR came from a man aged 35-49 years with rheumatoid arthritis. CDR3 sequence (DNA): TGTGCCAGCAGCTCGGGTTTGGGTGAGCAGTTCTTC. Protein product: CASSSGLGEQFF.